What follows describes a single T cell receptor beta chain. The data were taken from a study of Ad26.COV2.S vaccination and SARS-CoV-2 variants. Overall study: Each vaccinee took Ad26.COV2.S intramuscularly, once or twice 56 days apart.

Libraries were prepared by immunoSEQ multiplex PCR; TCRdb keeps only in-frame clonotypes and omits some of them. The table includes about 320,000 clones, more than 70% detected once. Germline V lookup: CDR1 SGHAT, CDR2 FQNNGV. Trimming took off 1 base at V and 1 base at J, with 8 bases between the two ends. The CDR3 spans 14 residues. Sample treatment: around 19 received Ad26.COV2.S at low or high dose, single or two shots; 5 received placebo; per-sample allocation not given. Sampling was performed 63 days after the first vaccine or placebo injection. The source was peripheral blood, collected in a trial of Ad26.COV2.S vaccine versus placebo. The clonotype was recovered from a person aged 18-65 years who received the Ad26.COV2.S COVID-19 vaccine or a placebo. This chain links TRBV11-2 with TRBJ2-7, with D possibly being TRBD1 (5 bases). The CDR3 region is CASSLGQSSYEQYF. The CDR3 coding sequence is TGTGCCAGCAGCTTAGGACAGTCGTCCTACGAGCAGTACTTC. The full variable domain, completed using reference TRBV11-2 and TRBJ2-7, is EAGVAQSPRYKIIEKRQSVAFWCNPISGHATLYWYQQILGQGPKLLIQFQNNGVVDDSQLPKDRFSAERLKGVDSTLKIQPAKLEDSAVYLCASSLGQSSYEQYFGPGTRLTVT.